This TCR beta chain stems from a study of T cells after yellow fever vaccination. Study in general: Researchers used SMART-Seq v4 Ultra Low Input to prepare fractions that had low cell numbers.

By 5'RACE template switching, TCR cDNA was produced, with a universal primer site and UMIs added in the process. TCRdb recomputed calls from the 5' RACE reads with MiXCR, one row per CDR3 protein. The sample holds 250,000 to 400,000 distinct CDR3 sequences, 4.1% seen once. General study results and limits: Peaking faster, on day 5 versus 15, the secondary response was nonetheless weaker.

This clonotype has a count of ten or more. The antigen remains undetermined. Deletions cut 0 bases from V and 4 bases from J, with 9 bases between. CDR1 SGHRS and CDR2 YFSETQ come from the germline V gene. The CDR3 runs to 14 residues. This TCR was sampled from a man between 18 and 35 years old who received the YFV17D yellow fever vaccine. Material: PBMCs, obtained 5 days after the yellow fever booster vaccination. V is TRBV5-1 and J is TRBJ2-3, with D maybe TRBD2 (5 bases). The CDR3 coding sequence is TGCGCCAGCAGCTTGGACGGGGTTTCAGATACGCAGTATTTT. Amino acid sequence: CASSLDGVSDTQYF.